What follows are 31 T cell receptor beta chains derived from one specimen sequenced in a study of cytomegalovirus exposure and HLA in healthy donors. The PCR had 60 Vbeta and 13 Jbeta primers. The assay was immunoSEQ multiplex PCR, and TCRdb's table has in-frame clones only and misses some. This sample has some 150,000 clones, with 85% found just once. Sequencing input: PBMCs. The receptor set was obtained from a woman aged 18-29 years in good health and CMV-seronegative.

The chain has TRBV7-2 and TRBJ2-3; maybe TRBD2 (6 bases). There are 15 residues in the CDR3. V dropped 4 bases and J dropped 2 bases, with 13 bases sitting between them. Per germline, CDR1 SGHTA and CDR2 FQGNSA. The CDR3 DNA sequence: TGTGCCAGCAGCTCGGTCGGCGGGGCCACAGATACGCAGTATTTT. Its protein is CASSSVGGATDTQYF.

The chain uses TRBV19 and TRBJ2-4; TRBD1 matches at 9 bases. The V segment lost 3 bases and the J segment 6 bases; nucleotides outside the gene matches: 3. The V gene's germline CDR1 is LNHDA and CDR2 SQIVND (reference sequence). The CDR3 spans 14 residues. Here the CDR3 reads CASSINRGRNIQYF. CDR3 DNA sequence: TGTGCCAGTAGTATTAACAGGGGGCGAAACATTCAGTACTTC.

This chain joins TRBV28 and TRBJ1-5; 7 bases map to TRBD1. V lost 5 bases and J lost 0; bases outside the gene matches: 13. The V gene's germline CDR1 is MDHEN and CDR2 SYDVKM. This CDR3 comprises 18 residues. The CDR3 sequence is CASSRTGLRGYSNQPQHF. The CDR3 DNA reads TGTGCCAGCAGTCGGACAGGCTTGCGGGGTTATAGCAATCAGCCCCAGCATTTT.

The V call is TRBV13, the J call TRBJ2-5, with D perhaps TRBD1 (6 bases). V was clipped by 0 bases and J by 4 bases, with 6 bases between them. CDR1 is PRHDT and CDR2 is FYEKMQ in the germline V gene (reference sequence). The CDR3 length is 13 residues. The CDR3 region is CASSLGGGETQYF. The CDR3 nucleotides read TGTGCCAGCAGCTTAGGAGGGGGAGAGACCCAGTACTTC.

The chain joins TRBV9 to TRBJ1-3; perhaps TRBD1 as D (5 bases). The CDR3 totals 14 residues. Germline lookup yields CDR1 SGDLS and CDR2 YYNGEE. The ends were cut back, 4 bases at V and 0 bases at J, with 8 bases in the middle. The CDR3 DNA sequence: TGTGCCAGCAGCCTGACAGACTCTGGAAACACCATATATTTT. This sequence encodes CASSLTDSGNTIYF.

This clone was detected a few times. This chain joins TRBV6-5 and TRBJ1-1; tentative D call: TRBD1 (6 bases). The germline V and J ends were trimmed by 5 bases and 1 base, with 11 bases remaining between them. Germline V gene data show CDR1 as MNHEY and CDR2 as SVGAGI. The CDR3 totals 14 residues. CDR3 sequence (DNA): TGTGCCAGCAGTCCAGGACAGCGGAACACTGAAGCTTTCTTT. It translates to CASSPGQRNTEAFF.

The chain employs TRBV5-6 and TRBJ1-6, with TRBD1 matching over 9 bases. V shed 4 bases, J shed 10 bases, and the junction held 6 bases outside the gene matches. The germline gives CDR1 SGHDT, CDR2 YYEEEE. The CDR3 is made up of 14 amino acids. The CDR3 sequence is CASSGRDRESPLHF. For the CDR3, the DNA is TGTGCCAGCAGCGGGAGGGACAGGGAATCACCCCTCCACTTT.

The V call is TRBV6-5, the J call TRBJ2-7, with 7 bases identical to TRBD1. The CDR3 loop spans 16 amino acids. The V gene end was trimmed by 0 bases and the J gene end by 1 base; junction bases not matched to a gene: 6. The germline CDR1 and CDR2 sequences are MNHEY and SVGAGI. The CDR3 DNA follows: TGTGCCAGCAGTTACTCAGTCGCAGGGGGATCCTACGAGCAGTACTTC. It is translated as CASSYSVAGGSYEQYF.

This clone is a singleton in its sample. The J gene is TRBJ1-3, the V gene TRBV6-1, with a possible D match to TRBD1 (5 bases). The length of the CDR3 is 15 residues. CDR1 and CDR2 (germline): MNHNS, SASEGT. V was clipped by 3 bases and J by 0 bases, with 9 bases between them. The CDR3 here is CASSEEGTSGNTIYF. CDR3 nucleotide sequence: TGTGCCAGCAGTGAGGAGGGGACCTCTGGAAACACCATATATTTT.

The CDR3 loop reads CASSKDRGRGTQYF. CDR3 sequence (DNA): TGTGCCAGTAGTAAAGACAGGGGGCGGGGGACCCAGTACTTC. The chain uses TRBV19 and TRBJ2-5; TRBD1 matches 10 bases. Germline V gene lookup returns CDR1 LNHDA and CDR2 SQIVND (reference sequence). Germline trimming cut 4 bases from V and 7 bases from J; bases unmatched to any gene: 6. This CDR3 region has 14 residues.

The chain couples TRBV12-5 to TRBJ2-1; tentative D call: TRBD1 (8 bases). This CDR3 comprises 15 residues. Germline V lookup: CDR1 LGHNT, CDR2 FRNRAP. V lost 7 bases and J lost 4, with 17 bases in between. CDR3 DNA: TGTGCTAGTGCTGTCGACAGGGGAGGGTACAATGAGCAGTTCTTC. It is translated as CASAVDRGGYNEQFF.

The chain joins TRBV7-9 to TRBJ2-7; the match to TRBD1 covers 9 bases. The CDR3 sequence is 13 residues long. J was trimmed by 4 bases and V by 5 bases; bases with no gene match: 3. Germline-derived CDR1 and CDR2 are SEHNR and FQNEAQ (reference sequence). CDR3 loop: CASSAQGAYEQYF. CDR3 DNA: TGTGCCAGCAGCGCACAGGGGGCTTACGAGCAGTACTTC. Using reference TRBV7-9 and TRBJ2-7 for the parts outside the CDR3, the full variable domain is DTGVSQNPRHKITKRGQNVTFRCDPISEHNRLYWYRQTLGQGPEFLTYFQNEAQLEKSRLLSDRFSAERPKGSFSTLEIQRTEQGDSAMYLCASSAQGAYEQYFGPGTRLTVT.

The rearrangement uses TRBV7-9 and TRBJ1-1; 10 bases are a match to TRBD1. This CDR3 spans 13 amino acids. Germline V gene lookup returns CDR1 SEHNR and CDR2 FQNEAQ (reference sequence). Trimming removed 1 base from V and 10 bases from J; junction bases left unmatched: 3. In DNA, the CDR3 is TGTGCCAGCAGCTTAGGACAGGGGGCGCGAGCTTTCTTT. Its protein is CASSLGQGARAFF.

The chain recombines TRBV2 with TRBJ1-5; 9 nucleotides line up with TRBD1. CDR1 and CDR2 from the germline V gene are SNHLY and FYNNEI. V lost 6 bases and J lost 4; bases outside the gene matches: 10. This CDR3 spans 16 amino acids. The CDR3 is CASSAQGARGNQPQHF. CDR3 coding DNA: TGTGCCAGCAGCGCACAGGGGGCAAGGGGGAATCAGCCCCAGCATTTT.

CDR3 region: CASSLGGDYGYTF. The CDR3 nucleotides read TGTGCCAGCAGCTTGGGGGGCGACTATGGCTACACCTTC. The chain is built from TRBV5-6 and TRBJ1-2; tentatively, D is TRBD1 (5 bases). Trimming removed 0 bases from V and 3 bases from J, with 6 bases in between. From germline, CDR1 is SGHDT and CDR2 YYEEEE. The CDR3 contains 13 residues.

This clone has just a few counts. This chain connects TRBV4-3 to TRBJ1-4, with 8 positions matching TRBD1. Germline-derived CDR1 and CDR2 are LGHNA and YSLEER. The CDR3 is made up of 20 amino acids. The V gene end was trimmed by 1 base and the J gene end by 4 bases; junction bases not matched to a gene: 17. This chain's CDR3 is CASSQGFSGGVRPNNEKLFF. DNA of the CDR3: TGCGCCAGCAGCCAAGGATTCTCAGGGGGCGTTAGGCCGAATAATGAAAAACTGTTTTTT.

The DNA of the CDR3 is TGTGCCAGCAGCCCAGGGGTAACAGGTAACACAGATACGCAGTATTTT. This sequence encodes CASSPGVTGNTDTQYF. The chain recombines TRBV11-3 with TRBJ2-3, with D possibly matching TRBD1 (6 bases). In germline, CDR1 is SGHNT, CDR2 YENEEA. Trimming took off 5 bases at V and 2 bases at J, with 17 bases between the two ends. The CDR3 sequence is 16 residues long.

The chain couples TRBV25-1 to TRBJ1-4, with D unresolved. Trimming took 5 bases from V and 4 from J, leaving 14 bases between them. Germline V gene sequence: CDR1 MGHDK, CDR2 SYGVNS. This CDR3 spans 15 amino acids. In DNA, the CDR3 is TGTGCCAGCAGTCCGGGTGACCGTCGTAATGAAAAACTGTTTTTT. Its protein product is CASSPGDRRNEKLFF.

This clone was seen only a few times. This chain connects TRBV15 to TRBJ2-3; 14 bases are shared with TRBD2. Trimming removed 3 bases from V and 0 bases from J; junction bases left unmatched: 8. CDR1 and CDR2 from the germline V gene are LNHNV and YYDKDF (reference sequence). The CDR3 loop spans 19 amino acids. CDR3 in amino acids: CATSRGGTSGGVSTDTQYF. The CDR3 DNA reads as TGTGCCACCAGCAGGGGAGGGACTAGCGGGGGCGTAAGCACAGATACGCAGTATTTT.

This clone occurred a few times. This chain connects TRBV19 to TRBJ2-5; 7 positions agree with TRBD1. The CDR3 runs to 15 residues. CDR1 is LNHDA, CDR2 SQIVND, per germline (reference sequence). With 4 bases clipped from V and 2 bases from J, the junction kept 7 bases outside the gene matches. CDR3 sequence: CASSTPGTVQETQYF. The CDR3, as DNA: TGTGCCAGTAGTACCCCAGGGACAGTTCAAGAGACCCAGTACTTC. The full variable domain, in which reference TRBV19 and TRBJ2-5 provide the parts outside the CDR3, is DGGITQSPKYLFRKEGQNVTLSCEQNLNHDAMYWYRQDPGQGLRLIYYSQIVNDFQKGDIAEGYSVSREKKESFPLTVTSAQKNPTAFYLCASSTPGTVQETQYFGPGTRLLVL.

The rearrangement links TRBV5-1 to TRBJ2-7; 8 nucleotides match TRBD1. V shed 7 bases, J shed 4 bases, and the junction held 10 bases outside the gene matches. Germline V lookup: CDR1 SGHRS, CDR2 YFSETQ. The CDR3 totals 14 residues. CDR3: CASRRGQEGYEQYF. The DNA for the CDR3 is TGCGCCAGCCGAAGGGGACAGGAAGGGTACGAGCAGTACTTC. Full variable domain (outside the CDR3, taken from reference TRBV5-1 and TRBJ2-7): KAGVTQTPRYLIKTRGQQVTLSCSPISGHRSVSWYQQTPGQGLQFLFEYFSETQRNKGNFPGRFSGRQFSNSRSEMNVSTLELGDSALYLCASRRGQEGYEQYFGPGTRLTVT.

The chain uses TRBV11-2 and TRBJ2-7, with 8 bases matching TRBD2. Germline V gives CDR1 SGHAT, CDR2 FQNNGV. The CDR3 totals 15 residues. Trimming took 5 bases from V and 2 from J; bases not matched to a gene: 8. For the CDR3, the DNA is TGTGCCAGCAGCGACGAGCGGGGGATAACCTACGAGCAGTACTTC. It translates to CASSDERGITYEQYF.

The sample holds one count of this clone. The rearrangement links TRBV7-3 to TRBJ2-1, with 10 positions matching TRBD1. The ends lost 4 bases at V and 2 bases at J; junction bases unmatched: 17. Per the germline V gene, CDR1 is SGHTA and CDR2 is FQGTGA. CDR3 length equals 20 residues. The CDR3 DNA reads as TGTGCCAGCAGCTCGCGACAGGGGGCGGTTAGGGTCGGGGCCTACAATGAGCAGTTCTTC. Its translation: CASSSRQGAVRVGAYNEQFF. Complete variable domain (other parts from reference TRBV7-3 and TRBJ2-1): GAGVSQTPSNKVTEKGKYVELRCDPISGHTALYWYRQSLGQGPEFLIYFQGTGAADDSGLPNDRFFAVRPEGSVSTLKIQRTERGDSAVYLCASSSRQGAVRVGAYNEQFFGPGTRLTVL.

This clone was seen a handful of times. The V call is TRBV4-3, the J call TRBJ2-6, with a tentative D call TRBD1 (7 bases). Germline V gene lookup returns CDR1 LGHNA and CDR2 YSLEER. The CDR3 is made up of 18 amino acids. Deletions cut 3 bases from V and 1 base from J, with 16 bases between. This chain's CDR3 is CASSQEPSGGSGANVLTF. In nucleotides, the CDR3 is TGCGCCAGCAGCCAGGAACCTTCAGGGGGGTCTGGGGCCAACGTCCTGACTTTC.

The gene calls are TRBV2 and TRBJ1-5; TRBD1 matches 9 bases. The V and J ends lost 4 bases and 7 bases, in that order; junction bases with no gene match: 2. Germline CDR1 reads SNHLY; CDR2 reads FYNNEI. The CDR3 runs to 13 residues. DNA for the CDR3: TGTGCCAGCAGTGGACAGGGGGGGCAGCCCCAGCATTTT. Its translation is CASSGQGGQPQHF.

The rearrangement links TRBV2 to TRBJ2-7, with D perhaps matching TRBD2 (6 bases). The CDR3 is made up of 13 amino acids. Germline V gene lookup returns CDR1 SNHLY and CDR2 FYNNEI. V lost 6 bases to trimming and J lost 4 bases, with 13 bases between them. The CDR3 spells CASSGTDKYEQYF. For the CDR3, the DNA is TGTGCCAGCAGCGGGACTGACAAGTACGAGCAGTACTTC.

This clone appeared a few times. The chain couples TRBV5-1 to TRBJ2-6, with D possibly matching TRBD2 (6 bases). This CDR3 has 16 residues. Germline loops: CDR1 SGHRS, CDR2 YFSETQ. V was cut by 4 bases and J by 3 bases, with 14 bases left in between. The CDR3, as DNA: TGCGCCAGCAGCCAAGAGTACGGGGGTGGGGCCAACGTCCTGACTTTC. Translating gives CASSQEYGGGANVLTF. Together with reference TRBV5-1 and TRBJ2-6, the CDR3 gives the full variable domain: KAGVTQTPRYLIKTRGQQVTLSCSPISGHRSVSWYQQTPGQGLQFLFEYFSETQRNKGNFPGRFSGRQFSNSRSEMNVSTLELGDSALYLCASSQEYGGGANVLTFGAGSRLTVL.

The chain couples TRBV2 to TRBJ2-7; a weak D match, TRBD2 (5 bases). CDR1 and CDR2 from the germline V gene are SNHLY and FYNNEI. The CDR3 runs 11 residues. Trimming stripped 10 bases from V and 4 bases from J, with 11 bases between. In DNA form, the CDR3 reads TGTGCCACGGGGAAGGGTTACGAGCAGTACTTC. It translates to CATGKGYEQYF.

This clone was seen only once. V usage is TRBV6-1 and J usage is TRBJ1-6, with D hard to call. Germline CDR1 is MNHNS and CDR2 is SASEGT. V was pared by 4 bases and J by 3 bases, with 13 bases between. This CDR3 has 16 amino acids. CDR3: CASSAVRAFYNSPLHF. DNA for the CDR3: TGTGCCAGCAGTGCCGTGAGGGCTTTCTATAATTCACCCCTCCACTTT.

This sequence joins TRBV7-9 and TRBJ1-2, with TRBD1 matching over 7 bases. The J segment lost 5 bases and the V segment lost 5 bases, leaving 8 bases of the junction unmatched. This CDR3 has 14 amino acids. The germline CDR1 and CDR2 sequences are SEHNR and FQNEAQ (reference sequence). CDR3 in DNA: TGTGCCAGCAGCCCGGGGACAGTGGGTTATGGCTACACCTTC. Translated: CASSPGTVGYGYTF.

About this clone itself: One junction end disagrees with the germline gene, perhaps due to a read error. The gene calls are TRBV13 and TRBJ2-5, with D possibly being TRBD1 (6 bases). The CDR3 runs 11 residues. In germline, CDR1 is PRHDT, CDR2 FYEKMQ (reference sequence). For the CDR3, the DNA is TGTGCCAGCAGCCAGGGGTCCCTCCAGAACTTC. It encodes CASSQGSLQNF.